A single TCR beta chain is shown here with its context. These data originate in a study of cytomegalovirus exposure and HLA in healthy donors. For the study at large: Earlier, about 180 million T cells were analyzed, and around 100 million unique TCR beta sequences were found among them.

Germline V lookup: CDR1 MGHDK, CDR2 SYGVNS. The germline V and J ends were trimmed by 0 bases and 4 bases, with 18 bases remaining between them. This CDR3 region has 17 residues. The PCR had 60 Vbeta and 13 Jbeta primers. In the study's own analysis: Later reanalysis found around 74 million unique TCR beta chains, around 9.9 million of them shared. Profiled with immunoSEQ multiplex PCR; TCRdb holds only in-frame clones, not every one. Clonal size and the V and J genes are those of that table, whereas D and trimming came from the DNA. Of roughly 140,000 clones listed, around 79% were seen once; the top ten hold around 2.9%.

J is TRBJ2-5 and V is TRBV25-1, with D maybe TRBD2 (7 bases). Sequences were obtained from PBMCs. The origin of this receptor is a man in his forties in good health and CMV-seropositive. The CDR3 nucleotides read TGTGCCAGCAGTGAATATCTTAGGGGGAGGGCCGGAGAGACCCAGTACTTC. Its translation: CASSEYLRGRAGETQYF.